This TCR beta chain was recorded in a study of post-analysis software for immune sequencing data (dated by TCRdb to between 2015 and 2016). For the study in its entirety: The recorded disease courses included relapsing-remitting, secondary progressive and progressive-relapsing multiple sclerosis, and some patients had no subtype annotation. The patient repertoires were set against roughly eleven previously published healthy control repertoires from donors whose ages ranged from roughly 6 to 27 years. A subset of samples was prepared in parallel using single-end sample barcoding, then pooled and co-amplified after Illumina adapter ligation. The investigation overall reported the following: Significantly lower normalized Chao1 diversity was found in multiple sclerosis patients than in controls, suggesting substantial peripheral T-cell clonal expansion. Roughly 5 TRBV segments, including TRBV5-6, TRBV5-1 and TRBV20-1, were significantly more frequent in patients than controls. The control group was slightly older than the multiple sclerosis patient group. When samples were clustered directly using the F measure, samples prepared in the same batch co-clustered strongly, which prompted a batch-effect correction.

Inclusive of the bounding cysteine and phenylalanine, the CDR3 is 12 residues long. Solely the CDR3 DNA is kept, with 36 bases framed from the first base. Between the V and J ends, shortened by 6 bases and 7 bases respectively, the junction contains 13 bases. Regarding this clonotype: Its recognized antigen is unknown. The sample holds no much larger clone one base away, and base qualities are not on file.

To demonstrate the VDJtools post-analysis software, the study profiled TCR beta repertoires from the peripheral blood of 10 to 15 young patients with multiple sclerosis. The patients with multiple sclerosis were children and adolescents between 6 and 15 years of age. Library prep was done by PCR. The reads were generated on an Illumina HiSeq 2500. To reduce PCR and sequencing biases, unique molecular identifiers were built into the TCR beta cDNA libraries. Approximately 500,000 cDNA molecules were obtained per 1 to 10 million input T cells, so each molecule approximated one T cell. Patient libraries were prepared and sequenced with the same protocol used for the earlier healthy control dataset. Within a given batch, samples were prepared together, multiplexed and sequenced on the same HiSeq lane. Per the source publication's procedure: MIGEC handled the raw barcoded reads, throwing out single-read molecular identifier groups before consensus assembly and CDR3 extraction. Clonotype tables were post-analysed with VDJtools, normalizing diversity by down-sampling all datasets to the smallest sample size. Repertoire overlap clustering matched CDR3 amino acid but not nucleotide sequences to correct batch-related cross-sample contamination. TCRdb reprocessing: public reads trimmed at Q25 with fastp, clones called with MiXCR, in-frame beta chains kept. Under each unique CDR3 protein, matching rows form one entry showing the most common genes and DNA. These V and J calls originate from TCRdb's pipeline instead of the authors' own analysis. The sample includes fewer than 850,000 distinct CDR3 sequences, with 46% observed a single time. The ten largest make up 4.9% of the sample.

The sequenced material came from blood. This TCR derives from a girl aged 5 to 17 with multiple sclerosis. The V gene is TRBV12-3 or TRBV12-4 and the J gene is TRBJ2-7; the D gene is perhaps TRBD1 or TRBD2, as each covers 5 bases. The DNA sequence follows: TGTGCCAGCAGACAGGCCGGAGGAGAGCAGTACTTC. The translation is CASRQAGGEQYF.